The TCR beta chain described here comes from a study of T cells in Graves' hyperthyroidism and ophthalmopathy. Study observations and caveats: Using 13 V-J features, a model discriminated ophthalmopathy from stable hyperthyroidism. Most thyroid clonotypes with frequency above 0.001 were detected in blood.

The TCR beta CDR3 regions underwent amplification using RNA transcripts as the source. The study used the HTBI primer set for a first-round RT-PCR of the TCR CDR3. TCRdb independently ran MiXCR on the multiplex PCR reads; one entry per CDR3 protein. The sample consists of fewer than 400,000 distinct CDR3 sequences, more than 13% of them appearing once. Uncontrolled infection, other autoimmune disease, pregnancy or lactation barred patients from enrollment. Orbital computed tomography and thyroid ultrasound, together with serum TRAb and thyroxine and clinical symptoms, were used for diagnoses. The length of the CDR3 is 15 residues. Trimming cost V 0 bases and J 1 base, with 10 bases left between them. The V gene's germline CDR1 is MGHRA and CDR2 YSYEKL. This clonotype came up many times. Antigen: not known.

J is TRBJ2-7 and V is TRBV4-1, with D possibly matching TRBD1 (6 bases). The receptor's source is a man between 50 and 59 years old with Graves' ophthalmopathy. The sample comprised blood. CDR3 loop: CASSQDRGKSYEQYF. CDR3 bases: TGCGCCAGCAGCCAAGACAGGGGAAAATCCTACGAGCAGTACTTC.